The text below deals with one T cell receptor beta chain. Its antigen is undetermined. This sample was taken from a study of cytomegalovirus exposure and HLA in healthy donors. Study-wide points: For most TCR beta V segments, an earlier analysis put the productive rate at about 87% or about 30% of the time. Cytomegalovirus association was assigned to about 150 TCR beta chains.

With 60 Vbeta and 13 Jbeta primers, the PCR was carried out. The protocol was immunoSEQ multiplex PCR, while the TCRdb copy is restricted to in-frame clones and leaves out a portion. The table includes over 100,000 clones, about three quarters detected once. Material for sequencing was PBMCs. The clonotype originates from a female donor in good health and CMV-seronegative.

This chain's CDR3 is CASRAERGRGTQYF. The CDR3 DNA reads TGTGCCAGCAGGGCCGAAAGGGGGCGGGGGACCCAGTACTTC. The rearrangement joins TRBV5-6 to TRBJ2-5; D is possibly TRBD1 (7 bases). There are 14 residues in the CDR3. The germline CDR1 and CDR2 sequences are SGHDT and YYEEEE. V lost 5 bases and J lost 7, with 18 bases in between.